These 31 T cell receptor beta chains were all obtained from the same sample, sequenced in a study of identical twins. TCRdb independently ran MiXCR on the 5' RACE reads; one entry per CDR3 protein. The table has about 200,000 distinct CDR3 sequences, around 6.9% seen once. These data also featured in a second study, about yellow fever vaccine responses in identical twins.

Sample: memory (CD45RO+) T cells sorted from blood. Receptors originate from a woman aged 18-35 years in good health.

CDR3 sequence (DNA): TGCGCCAGCAGTGAGCTTAGGCCTCCTCAGTTCTTC. This encodes CASSELRPPQFF. This chain uses TRBV10-2 with TRBJ2-1; D is undetermined. With 2 bases removed from V and 13 bases from J, the gap between germline ends came to 12 bases. There are 12 residues in the CDR3. CDR1 and CDR2 from the germline V gene are WSHSY and SAAADI.

This clonotype appeared a few times. The genes are TRBV7-3 and TRBJ2-1; 7 bases are a match to TRBD2. The J segment lost 7 bases and the V segment lost 4 bases, leaving 4 bases of the junction unmatched. This CDR3 contains 13 residues. Germline V lookup: CDR1 SGHTA, CDR2 FQGTGA. CDR3 in amino acids: CASSSTSLNEQFF. CDR3 in DNA: TGTGCCAGCAGCTCGACTAGCTTGAATGAGCAGTTCTTC.

The V gene is TRBV10-3, the J gene TRBJ2-3, with 8 positions matching TRBD2. Germline CDR1 reads ENHRY; CDR2 reads SYGVKD. V lost 0 bases to trimming and J lost 4 bases; unmatched junction nucleotides: 9. CDR3 size: 17 residues. In DNA form, the CDR3 reads TGTGCCATCAGTGAGTCGATCTTCGGGGGGGCGTCAGATACGCAGTATTTT. Translated, it gives CAISESIFGGASDTQYF.

J is TRBJ1-1 and V is TRBV5-1, with 7 bases aligning to TRBD1. V dropped 4 bases and J dropped 0; count of bases not matched to a gene: 12. CDR1 and CDR2 (germline): SGHRS, YFSETQ. The CDR3 has 17 residues. Here the CDR3 DNA reads TGCGCCAGCAGCGTAGGACGACAGGGAAGAATGAACACTGAAGCTTTCTTT. Its translation: CASSVGRQGRMNTEAFF.

This clonotype was recorded a few times. The chain couples TRBV7-9 to TRBJ2-5, with 7 bases aligning to TRBD2. The CDR3 extends over 16 amino acids. With 8 bases clipped from V and 2 bases from J, the junction kept 14 bases outside the gene matches. Germline CDR1 is SEHNR and CDR2 is FQNEAQ (reference sequence). The CDR3 sequence is CASELLAAGMQETQYF. CDR3 DNA: TGTGCCAGCGAGCTTTTAGCAGCGGGGATGCAAGAGACCCAGTACTTC.

The rearrangement links TRBV27 to TRBJ2-3; D is possibly TRBD2 (6 bases). V dropped 3 bases and J dropped 1 base, with 20 bases sitting between them. Per the germline V gene, CDR1 is MNHEY and CDR2 is SMNVEV (reference sequence). The CDR3 loop spans 18 amino acids. The chain's CDR3 is CASSLYRLGGPGTDTQYF. The CDR3 nucleotides read TGTGCCAGCAGTTTGTACCGCTTGGGGGGACCCGGCACAGATACGCAGTATTTT.

This clonotype was found a few times. The rearrangement uses TRBV3-1 and TRBJ2-7, with D possibly matching TRBD1 (5 bases). V lost 0 bases to trimming and J lost 9 bases, with 27 bases between them. Germline CDR1 LGHDT, CDR2 YNNKEL (reference sequence). CDR3 size: 18 residues. The CDR3 loop reads CASSQDRSQIGAVSWQYF. CDR3 DNA sequence: TGTGCCAGCAGCCAAGATCGAAGTCAAATAGGGGCGGTTTCGTGGCAGTACTTC.

This clonotype has at least ten counts. The chain recombines TRBV3-1 with TRBJ2-7; the D is unclear. There are 12 residues in the CDR3. Germline CDR1 reads LGHDT; CDR2 reads YNNKEL (reference sequence). The germline V and J ends were trimmed by 3 bases and 4 bases, with 7 bases remaining between them. This chain's CDR3 is CASSHRSYEQYF. The CDR3 DNA is TGTGCCAGCAGCCACCGCAGTTACGAGCAGTACTTC.

The chain recombines TRBV3-1 with TRBJ2-3; D may be TRBD1 or TRBD2 (6 bases each). V was trimmed by 4 bases and J by 2 bases, leaving 13 bases between them. The CDR3 runs to 15 residues. The germline V gene encodes CDR1 LGHDT and CDR2 YNNKEL (reference sequence). The CDR3 coding sequence is TGTGCCAGCAGCCCGGAGAGGGGGGCCACAGATACGCAGTATTTT. It is translated as CASSPERGATDTQYF.

This clonotype showed up many times. The rearrangement joins TRBV3-1 to TRBJ1-1; TRBD1 might be the D (6 bases). Germline loops: CDR1 LGHDT, CDR2 YNNKEL (reference sequence). Trimming cost V 7 bases and J 7 bases, with 13 bases left between them. The CDR3 is made up of 12 amino acids. The CDR3 is CASTQGQGEAFF. The CDR3 nucleotides are TGTGCCAGCACCCAGGGGCAGGGTGAAGCTTTCTTT.

This clonotype was picked up many times. The V gene is TRBV28, the J gene TRBJ2-7; TRBD1 aligns across 10 bases. Germline V gene sequence: CDR1 MDHEN, CDR2 SYDVKM. The V segment lost 10 bases and the J segment 2 bases; nucleotides outside the gene matches: 5. This CDR3 has 13 residues. CDR3 coding DNA: TGTGCCACCCGGACAGGGGGACCCTACGAGCAGTACTTC. The encoded protein is CATRTGGPYEQYF.

The chain links TRBV7-3 to TRBJ2-2; the match to TRBD2 covers 8 bases. Germline V CDR1 and CDR2: SGHTA, FQGTGA. The CDR3 loop spans 19 amino acids. Trimming took 4 bases from V and 1 from J; bases not matched to a gene: 14. As DNA, the CDR3 is TGTGCCAGCAGCTCTCAGGGGATAGCGGGGATGTGGAACACCGGGGAGCTGTTTTTT. Protein sequence: CASSSQGIAGMWNTGELFF.

This clonotype showed up many times. The gene calls are TRBV5-6 and TRBJ2-7; weak D call: TRBD2 (5 bases). The germline V gene has CDR1 SGHDT and CDR2 YYEEEE. This CDR3 region has 15 residues. V was cut by 0 bases and J by 5 bases, with 15 bases left in between. CDR3 loop: CASSLAGAAGNEQYF. The CDR3 bases are TGTGCCAGCAGCTTGGCCGGAGCGGCCGGCAACGAGCAGTACTTC.

V is TRBV20-1 and J is TRBJ2-7, with 8 nucleotides matching TRBD1. The V gene end was trimmed by 5 bases and the J gene end by 0 bases; junction bases not matched to a gene: 15. This CDR3 is 17 amino acids long. Looked up from germline, CDR1 is DFQATT and CDR2 is SNEGSKA (reference sequence). The CDR3: CSAYQIPGTGDSYEQYF. The CDR3 nucleotides read TGCAGTGCTTACCAAATTCCCGGGACAGGAGACTCCTACGAGCAGTACTTC.

The gene calls are TRBV20-1 and TRBJ2-3; D is ambiguous. The V end lost 3 bases, the J end lost 6 bases, and 10 bases lay between the germline ends. The length of the CDR3 is 12 residues. The V gene's germline CDR1 is DFQATT and CDR2 SNEGSKA (reference sequence). CDR3 DNA sequence: TGCAGTGCTAGCAGGAGTTCCGATACGCAGTATTTT. Translated, it gives CSASRSSDTQYF.

The table lists this clonotype with a few counts. The chain carries TRBV27 and TRBJ2-6; no clear D gene. With 2 bases removed from V and 1 base from J, the gap between germline ends came to 9 bases. Germline CDR1 MNHEY, CDR2 SMNVEV (reference sequence). CDR3 length: 16 amino acids. The CDR3 DNA follows: TGTGCCAGCAGTTTAGACGGTACATCTGGGGCCAACGTCCTGACTTTC. Amino acid sequence: CASSLDGTSGANVLTF.

The table lists this clonotype with a few counts. The chain recombines TRBV19 with TRBJ2-7; 11 bases agree with TRBD1. Germline CDR1 is LNHDA and CDR2 is SQIVND (reference sequence). The CDR3 totals 15 residues. The V gene end was trimmed by 6 bases and the J gene end by 2 bases; junction bases not matched to a gene: 6. The CDR3 DNA follows: TGTGCCAGTAGACAAGGGACAGGGGGGACCTACGAGCAGTACTTC. This gives the protein CASRQGTGGTYEQYF.

This clonotype was counted only a few times. The chain joins TRBV29-1 to TRBJ2-2, with D possibly TRBD1 on 6 matching bases. The CDR3 runs to 16 residues. In germline, CDR1 is SQVTM, CDR2 ANQGSEA. V was pared by 6 bases and J by 4 bases, with 21 bases between. The CDR3 DNA sequence: TGCAGCGTCGGAGGTGTCGGGACAATCACCACCGGGGAGCTGTTTTTT. This encodes CSVGGVGTITTGELFF.

The chain recombines TRBV28 with TRBJ2-7; TRBD2 agrees at 8 bases. CDR1 MDHEN and CDR2 SYDVKM come from the germline V gene. The trim removed 2 bases at V and 12 bases at J, leaving 9 bases unmatched. This CDR3 has 13 residues. The CDR3 here is CASSLTREGKSYF. Here the CDR3 DNA reads TGTGCCAGCAGTTTAACCCGGGAGGGCAAATCGTACTTC. Full variable domain (rest looked up from reference TRBV28 and TRBJ2-7): DVKVTQSSRYLVKRTGEKVFLECVQDMDHENMFWYRQDPGLGLRLIYFSYDVKMKEKGDIPEGYSVSREKKERFSLILESASTNQTSMYLCASSLTREGKSYFGPGTRLTVT.

This clonotype was seen a handful of times. The rearrangement links TRBV28 to TRBJ1-5; D gene unclear. CDR1 is MDHEN and CDR2 is SYDVKM in the germline V gene. The ends were cut back, 2 bases at V and 1 base at J, with 9 bases in the middle. The length of the CDR3 is 15 residues. The CDR3 DNA reads as TGTGCCAGCAGTTTACGACGGCCAAGCAATCAGCCCCAGCATTTT. It yields the protein CASSLRRPSNQPQHF.

This clonotype was picked up many times. The chain carries TRBV12-3 or TRBV12-4 and TRBJ2-3, with TRBD1 as a possible D gene (5 bases). The CDR3 is made up of 13 amino acids. Trimming cost V 11 bases and J 4 bases, with 16 bases left between them. CDR3 sequence reads: CAGSQGPPDTQYF. Written as DNA, the CDR3 is TGTGCCGGATCTCAGGGTCCCCCAGATACGCAGTATTTT.

This clonotype was observed many times. CDR3 region: CSVEAPRGGSVTQYF. The DNA of the CDR3 is TGCAGCGTTGAAGCCCCTCGAGGAGGCAGTGTGACGCAGTACTTC. This chain connects TRBV29-1 to TRBJ2-7, with D tentatively TRBD2 (5 bases). The CDR3 consists of 15 residues. V shed 1 base and J shed 9 bases, with 22 bases lying between them. CDR1 and CDR2 from the germline V gene are SQVTM and ANQGSEA.

V usage is TRBV25-1 and J usage is TRBJ1-2, with TRBD1 identical over 8 bases. Per the germline V gene, CDR1 is MGHDK and CDR2 is SYGVNS. The V segment lost 5 bases and the J segment 1 base; nucleotides outside the gene matches: 12. The CDR3 spans 17 residues. CDR3 DNA: TGTGCCAGCAGTTTATCAGGCAGGGGGCAGTTTAACTATGGCTACACCTTC. Translated, it gives CASSLSGRGQFNYGYTF.

This clonotype was counted ten times or more. The V call is TRBV5-1, the J call TRBJ2-1; the D gene is possibly TRBD1 (6 bases). This CDR3 has 12 amino acids. Trimming removed 7 bases from V and 4 bases from J, with 9 bases in between. From germline, CDR1 is SGHRS and CDR2 YFSETQ. The DNA of the CDR3 is TGCGCCAGCGGGACATTATACAATGAGCAGTTCTTC. Translated, it gives CASGTLYNEQFF.

This clonotype showed up many times. The chain joins TRBV12-3 or TRBV12-4 to TRBJ2-5, with 11 bases that match TRBD1. After removal of 5 bases from V and 5 bases from J, the junction contained 13 bases not matched to a gene. CDR3 length equals 17 residues. The CDR3 DNA reads TGTGCCAGCAGTAATGGGACAGGGGGGCCCGCAGGGGAGACCCAGTACTTC. It yields the protein CASSNGTGGPAGETQYF.

This clonotype came up many times. The rearrangement uses TRBV6-4 and TRBJ2-3; 9 nucleotides line up with TRBD2. The germline V gene encodes CDR1 MRHNA and CDR2 SNTAGT. Germline trimming cut 4 bases from V and 1 base from J; bases unmatched to any gene: 3. This CDR3 comprises 15 residues. Here the CDR3 reads CASSAASGGTDTQYF. CDR3 in DNA: TGTGCCAGCAGTGCGGCTAGCGGGGGCACAGATACGCAGTATTTT.

This chain uses TRBV14 with TRBJ1-6; D gene unclear. The ends were cut back, 0 bases at V and 7 bases at J, with 16 bases in the middle. The CDR3 runs 17 residues. Germline CDR1 SGHDN, CDR2 FVKESK. The CDR3 region has the DNA TGTGCCAGCAGCCAAGATGTGGGTCATCCTGGGAATTCACCCCTCCACTTT. This sequence encodes CASSQDVGHPGNSPLHF.

This clonotype was seen a few times. The chain employs TRBV4-1 and TRBJ2-3; possibly TRBD2 for D (7 bases). The CDR3 consists of 12 residues. CDR1 is MGHRA, CDR2 YSYEKL, per germline. The chain's CDR3 is CAASPGGDTQYF. In nucleotides, the CDR3 is TGCGCAGCGAGCCCGGGGGGCGATACGCAGTATTTT.

The V gene is TRBV20-1, the J gene TRBJ2-7; 8 nucleotides agree with TRBD2. Trimming removed 3 bases from V and 6 bases from J; junction bases left unmatched: 10. Germline loops: CDR1 DFQATT, CDR2 SNEGSKA (reference sequence). The CDR3 totals 14 residues. The CDR3 DNA reads as TGCAGTGCTAGTTCGCGGGGGGACCCCCTCGAGCAGTACTTC. It codes for CSASSRGDPLEQYF.

This clonotype was picked up a small number of times. This CDR3 is CSVEVRNTEAFF. CDR3 coding DNA: TGCAGCGTTGAAGTCCGGAACACTGAAGCTTTCTTT. The chain employs TRBV29-1 and TRBJ1-1; the D is unclear. Trimming took 1 base from V and 1 from J, leaving 4 bases between them. CDR3 size: 12 residues. CDR1 and CDR2 from the germline V gene are SQVTM and ANQGSEA.

In its sample, this clonotype was seen a few times. This chain connects TRBV7-9 to TRBJ1-2; TRBD1 matches 8 bases. CDR1 is SEHNR and CDR2 is FQNEAQ in the germline V gene (reference sequence). This CDR3 spans 15 amino acids. Trimming cost V 2 bases and J 2 bases; bases outside gene matches: 4. The CDR3 bases are TGTGCCAGCAGCTTACAGGGGGCTCAAAACTATGGCTACACCTTC. Protein sequence: CASSLQGAQNYGYTF.